This T cell receptor (beta chain) emerged from a study of ipilimumab plus nivolumab after autologous stem cell transplantation. The germline V gene encodes CDR1 MNHEY and CDR2 SMNVEV (reference sequence). The CDR3 has 14 amino acids. Trimming shortened V by 7 bases and J by 4 bases, and 17 bases separated the two germline ends. TCRdb's copy holds only in-frame clones and misses some; the assay was immunoSEQ multiplex PCR. This sample has some 43,000 clones, with nearly 90% found just once. V usage is TRBV27 and J usage is TRBJ2-7; tentative D call: TRBD1 (6 bases). The clonotype comes from a male donor with multiple myeloma. The specimen comprised PBMCs, sampled in a trial of ipilimumab plus nivolumab as post-transplant consolidation. CDR3 residues: CASNPGQRFYEQYF. The CDR3 coding sequence is TGTGCCAGCAACCCAGGACAGAGATTTTACGAGCAGTACTTC.